This TCR beta chain was sequenced during a study of control samples from healthy donors and cancer patients. The CDR3 is made up of 13 amino acids. The V end was cut by 2 bases, the J end by 1 base, with 5 bases between. Germline V gives CDR1 SGHAT, CDR2 FQNNGV. Profiled with immunoSEQ multiplex PCR; TCRdb holds only in-frame clones, not every one. The table shows around 71,000 clones, with 75% to 95% occurring only once. Material for sequencing was PBMCs. The receptor comes from a woman aged 45 to 65 with colorectal cancer. This rearrangement joins TRBV11-2 to TRBJ1-1, with no clear D. The CDR3 region has the DNA TGTGCCAGCAGCTTACACGGGAACACTGAAGCTTTCTTT. Encoded protein: CASSLHGNTEAFF.